This paragraph reports one T cell receptor beta chain. This entry is derived from a study of blood T cell repertoires in COVID-19. Turning to the study itself: The United States, Italy and Spain were the sources of the acute and convalescent COVID-19 samples. Sample material is recorded as cDNA or gDNA derived from T cells, B-cell-depleted T cells, or PBMCs.

As processed by the authors: Quantification of nucleated cells was approximated via reference gene primer amplification. The protocol was immunoSEQ multiplex PCR, while the TCRdb copy is restricted to in-frame clones and leaves out a portion. From that table come the V and J calls and clone size; the DNA was used to work out D and trimming. The sample shows 300,000 or so clones, 80% to 90% of them seen only once. Germline CDR1 and CDR2: SGHAT and FQNNGV. The CDR3 is made up of 15 amino acids. The ends were cut back, 0 bases at V and 3 bases at J, with 11 bases in the middle. The chain has TRBV11-2 and TRBJ1-1; possible D gene TRBD1, 5 bases. The receptor was derived from a man aged 50 to 59 with active or convalescent COVID-19. The sequenced sample consisted of peripheral blood. CDR3 nucleotide sequence: TGTGCCAGCAGCTTAGAATCGCAGGGCTACACTGAAGCTTTCTTT. This encodes CASSLESQGYTEAFF.